These 15 T cell receptor beta chains were sequenced from one sample in a study of identical twins (dated by TCRdb to the mid-2010s). The library was produced with 5' RACE. TCRdb names Illumina HiSeq 2000 as the instrument used. TCRdb reran the public reads through fastp at Q25 and MiXCR, keeping productive beta chains. CDR3 protein sequences are deduplicated, and each keeps its most common genes and DNA. Recorded for this sample are fewer than 250,000 distinct CDR3 sequences; around 9.6% of them occurred a single time. 5.1% of the sample is taken by the ten largest. Sample: memory (CD45RO+) T cells sorted from blood. Read against the paper, the sample's cell subset or site label means: CD45RO+ enriched T cells. The receptor source for this set is a woman between 18 and 30 years old in good health.

The sample holds a few counts of this clonotype. V gene TRBV7-2 combines with J gene TRBJ1-1; the match to TRBD1 covers 7 bases. Trimming cost V 3 bases and J 4 bases; bases outside gene matches: 5. Germline V gives CDR1 SGHTA, CDR2 FQGNSA. CDR3 length: 14 amino acids. DNA for the CDR3: TGTGCCAGCAGCTTCCCAGGGGGGTTCACTGAAGCTTTCTTT. Its translation is CASSFPGGFTEAFF.

This clonotype was seen at least ten times. The V call is TRBV20-1, the J call TRBJ2-3; D gene uncertain. V was trimmed by 5 bases and J by 0 bases, leaving 12 bases between them. The CDR3 loop spans 14 amino acids. Germline loops: CDR1 DFQATT, CDR2 SNEGSKA (reference sequence). Written as DNA, the CDR3 is TGCAGTGCTCCCGGCGTCAGTAGCACAGATACGCAGTATTTT. It yields the protein CSAPGVSSTDTQYF.

J is TRBJ2-3 and V is TRBV9; the D is unclear. V lost 3 bases and J lost 4, with 9 bases in between. Germline V gene lookup returns CDR1 SGDLS and CDR2 YYNGEE. This CDR3 is 13 amino acids long. CDR3 region: CASSDGQADTQYF. CDR3 coding DNA: TGTGCCAGCAGCGACGGGCAAGCAGATACGCAGTATTTT.

There are many counts of this clonotype. This sequence joins TRBV12-3 or TRBV12-4 and TRBJ2-5, with 7 positions matching TRBD1. The J segment lost 4 bases and the V segment lost 7 bases, leaving 9 bases of the junction unmatched. This CDR3 region has 14 residues. CDR3 sequence: CASNRGGESETQYF. The CDR3 region has the DNA TGTGCCAGCAACAGAGGGGGCGAGTCAGAGACCCAGTACTTC.

This clonotype was seen many times. The rearrangement joins TRBV6-1 to TRBJ1-2; maybe TRBD1 (6 bases). Trimming cost V 5 bases and J 2 bases, with 12 bases left between them. This CDR3 region has 14 residues. Germline loops: CDR1 MNHNS, CDR2 SASEGT. The CDR3 bases are TGTGCCAGCAGTAAGGACAGTCCCAACTATGGCTACACCTTC. It translates to CASSKDSPNYGYTF.

This clonotype was counted at least ten times. V usage is TRBV12-3 or TRBV12-4 and J usage is TRBJ2-2; 7 nucleotides align to TRBD2. The CDR3 runs 15 residues. The junction had 8 bases not matched to a gene; V was cut back by 9 bases and J by 1 base. This CDR3 reads CASRTAGVNTGELFF. The CDR3 DNA reads TGTGCCAGTCGCACCGCGGGAGTGAACACCGGGGAGCTGTTTTTT.

The V and J genes are TRBV29-1 and TRBJ2-7, with TRBD2 identical over 10 bases. Trimming took 4 bases from V and 5 from J; bases not matched to a gene: 5. There are 13 residues in the CDR3. Germline CDR1 SQVTM, CDR2 ANQGSEA. CDR3 in DNA: TGCAGCGTTGTTAGGAGCGGGGGGGACGAGCAGTACTTC. Amino acid sequence: CSVVRSGGDEQYF.

This clonotype was picked up many times. The gene calls are TRBV6-4 and TRBJ2-2, with TRBD1 matching over 7 bases. After removal of 0 bases from V and 2 bases from J, the junction contained 0 bases not matched to a gene. CDR1 and CDR2 from the germline V gene are MRHNA and SNTAGT. This CDR3 has 15 amino acids. The CDR3 is CASSDSGGNTGELFF. CDR3 DNA sequence: TGTGCCAGCAGTGACTCAGGGGGCAACACCGGGGAGCTGTTTTTT.

This clonotype was detected only a few times. The J gene is TRBJ1-1, the V gene TRBV7-2; 7 bases map to TRBD1. From germline, CDR1 is SGHTA and CDR2 FQGNSA. After removal of 5 bases from V and 11 bases from J, the junction contained 8 bases not matched to a gene. The CDR3 consists of 12 residues. The CDR3 nucleotides are TGTGCCAGCAGCCAAACGACAGGGTTGGCTTTCTTT. Translation gives CASSQTTGLAFF.

This clonotype showed up just a few times. The rearrangement joins TRBV20-1 to TRBJ1-5, with D possibly TRBD1 on 5 matching bases. Germline V gene lookup returns CDR1 DFQATT and CDR2 SNEGSKA (reference sequence). CDR3 length equals 13 residues. Between the trimmed V and J ends, which lost 3 bases and 7 bases, there was a span of 13 bases. Written as DNA, the CDR3 is TGCAGTGCTAGTCTGACAGCGGAACAGCCCCAGCATTTT. Translation: CSASLTAEQPQHF.

This clonotype has just a few counts. The chain carries TRBV5-1 and TRBJ2-3; tentatively, D is TRBD1 (6 bases). The V end lost 2 bases, the J end lost 2 bases, and 12 bases lay between the germline ends. Germline loops: CDR1 SGHRS, CDR2 YFSETQ. The CDR3 spans 15 residues. The CDR3 DNA is TGCGCCAGCAGCTTATCAGGGGCGGTCACAGATACGCAGTATTTT. Translation gives CASSLSGAVTDTQYF.

This clonotype has at least ten counts. The chain is built from TRBV21-1 and TRBJ2-7; TRBD2, as called in the table, went unchecked against the DNA. TRBV21-1 is flagged as a pseudogene. The CDR3 is 16 residues long. CDR3 in amino acids: CATIGTSGRPAYEQYF. DNA of the CDR3: TGTGCCACCATCGGGACTAGCGGGAGACCCGCCTACGAGCAGTACTTC.

This chain links TRBV9 with TRBJ2-5, with D possibly matching TRBD2 (5 bases). V lost 4 bases and J 10 bases, leaving 17 bases between the germline ends. Germline V gene lookup returns CDR1 SGDLS and CDR2 YYNGEE. The CDR3 is 13 amino acids. CDR3 DNA sequence: TGTGCCAGCAGCACAAACGGGGTAGGGATCCAGTACTTC. Amino acid sequence: CASSTNGVGIQYF.

This clonotype was found a few times. The rearrangement uses TRBV5-4 and TRBJ2-5; D remains unclear. Germline values: CDR1 SGHNT, CDR2 YYREEE (reference sequence). Trimming removed 2 bases from V and 5 bases from J, with 13 bases in between. The CDR3 loop spans 14 amino acids. This chain's CDR3 is CASSLSTAGETQYF. CDR3 sequence (DNA): TGTGCCAGCAGCTTAAGTACCGCCGGTGAGACCCAGTACTTC.

The gene calls are TRBV6-2 or TRBV6-3 and TRBJ2-2; the match to TRBD2 covers 10 bases. Germline V gene sequence: CDR1 MNHEY, CDR2 SVGEGT. The trim removed 8 bases at V and 5 bases at J, leaving 11 bases unmatched. The CDR3 contains 16 residues. In nucleotides, the CDR3 is TGTGCCAGCCAATCCAGGACTAGCGGCCATACCGGGGAGCTGTTTTTT. This sequence encodes CASQSRTSGHTGELFF.